This TCR beta chain was sequenced in a study of CD8+CD57+ T cells in acquired aplastic anemia. About the study: Quantities of DNA derived from sorted CD4+ and CD8+ cells averaged around 3 ug. General observations from the study: The number of CD8+ CDR3 sequences shared by patients and controls was 25 to 35.

This clonotype was recorded many times. The target antigen is unknown. Genomic DNA templated the TCR beta VDJ and CDR3 profiling. TCRdb re-analysed the reads in MiXCR, keeping a single row per CDR3 protein. The sample contains 150,000 to 200,000 distinct CDR3 sequences, roughly 64% of which appear only once. Germline V lookup: CDR1 SGHTS, CDR2 YDEGEE. The CDR3 sequence is 14 residues long. Trimming shortened V by 1 base and J by 8 bases, and 15 bases separated the two germline ends. The chain joins TRBV5-8 to TRBJ1-2; D remains unclear. Sequencing was performed on sorted CD4+, CD8+, or CD8+CD57+ T cells (not recorded which) from PBMCs. The receptor comes from a human donor with severe aplastic anemia or a healthy control (not recorded which). The CDR3 DNA reads TGTGCCAGCAGCTTGAAGATTGGTGGATGGGGCTACACCTTC. Amino acids: CASSLKIGGWGYTF.